The entry below gives a single T cell receptor beta chain sequence along with its context. The target antigen is unknown. The sample comes from a study of cytomegalovirus exposure and HLA in healthy donors. Study-wide context: It was reported in a later analysis that the approximately 110 validation repertoires used the same platform as the approximately 670 first-cohort repertoires.

The V and J ends lost 2 bases and 7 bases respectively, with 13 bases between them. This CDR3 is built from 15 residues. Germline V lookup: CDR1 SGDLS, CDR2 YYNGEE. Only in-frame clones appear in the TCRdb table, and some are missing; sequencing was by immunoSEQ multiplex PCR. Of 150,000 to 200,000 clones detected, 80% to 85% appear once; the ten largest clones hold roughly a tenth. Broader study findings: In vitro work confirmed that a few CMV-associated chains recognize CMV antigens. According to reports, the classifier identified cytomegalovirus status with high specificity and sensitivity.

The V and J genes are TRBV9 and TRBJ1-6; TRBD1 is a possible D gene (5 bases). Material for sequencing was PBMCs. This TCR came from a man aged 25-45 years in good health and CMV-seropositive. The CDR3 is CASSVQGSFNSPLHF. The CDR3 DNA sequence: TGTGCCAGCAGCGTGCAGGGATCTTTCAATTCACCCCTCCACTTT.